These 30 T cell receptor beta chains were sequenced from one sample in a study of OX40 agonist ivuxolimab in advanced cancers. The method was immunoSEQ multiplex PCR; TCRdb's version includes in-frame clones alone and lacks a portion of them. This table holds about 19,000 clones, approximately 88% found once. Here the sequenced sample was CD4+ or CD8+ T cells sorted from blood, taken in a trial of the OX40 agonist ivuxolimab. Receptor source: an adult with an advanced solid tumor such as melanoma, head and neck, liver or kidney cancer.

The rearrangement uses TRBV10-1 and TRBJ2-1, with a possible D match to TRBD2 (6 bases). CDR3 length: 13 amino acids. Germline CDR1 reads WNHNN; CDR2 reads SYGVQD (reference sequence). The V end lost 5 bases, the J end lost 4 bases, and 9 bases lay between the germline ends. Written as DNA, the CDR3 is TGCGCCAGCAGTCCCGGGGGTTACAATGAGCAGTTCTTC. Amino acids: CASSPGGYNEQFF.

CDR3 nucleotides: TGTGCCTGGAGTTGGGCGGGAAGCACAGATACGCAGTATTTT. This sequence encodes CAWSWAGSTDTQYF. V is TRBV30 and J is TRBJ2-3; possibly TRBD2 for D (6 bases). V was cut by 2 bases and J by 0 bases, with 9 bases left in between. Germline V CDR1 and CDR2: GTSNPN, SVGIG (reference sequence). The CDR3 totals 14 residues.

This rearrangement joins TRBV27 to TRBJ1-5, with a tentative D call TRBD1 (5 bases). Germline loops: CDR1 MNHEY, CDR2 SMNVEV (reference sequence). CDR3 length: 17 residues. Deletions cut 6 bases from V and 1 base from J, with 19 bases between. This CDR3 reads CASRSRDFPGSNQPQHF. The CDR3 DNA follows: TGTGCCAGCAGATCAAGGGACTTTCCAGGGAGCAATCAGCCCCAGCATTTT.

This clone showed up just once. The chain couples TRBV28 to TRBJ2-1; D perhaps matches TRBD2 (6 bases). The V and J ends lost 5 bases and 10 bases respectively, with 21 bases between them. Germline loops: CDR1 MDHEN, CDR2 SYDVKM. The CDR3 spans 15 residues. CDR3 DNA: TGTGCCAGCAGTGGACCGGGACTCGGCCCGGGGGAGCAGTTCTTC. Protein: CASSGPGLGPGEQFF. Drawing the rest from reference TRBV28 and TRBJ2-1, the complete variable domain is DVKVTQSSRYLVKRTGEKVFLECVQDMDHENMFWYRQDPGLGLRLIYFSYDVKMKEKGDIPEGYSVSREKKERFSLILESASTNQTSMYLCASSGPGLGPGEQFFGPGTRLTVL.

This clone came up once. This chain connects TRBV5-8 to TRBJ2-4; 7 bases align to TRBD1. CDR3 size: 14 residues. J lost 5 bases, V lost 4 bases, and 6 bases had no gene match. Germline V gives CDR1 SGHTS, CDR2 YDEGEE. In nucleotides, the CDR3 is TGTGCCAGCAGCCCCCGCACAGGGGAAAACATTCAGTACTTC. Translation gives CASSPRTGENIQYF.

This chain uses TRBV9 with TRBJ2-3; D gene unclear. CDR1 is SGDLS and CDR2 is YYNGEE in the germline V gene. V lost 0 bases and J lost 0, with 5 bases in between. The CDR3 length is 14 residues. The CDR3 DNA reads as TGTGCCAGCAGCGTAGTCGGGAGCACAGATACGCAGTATTTT. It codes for CASSVVGSTDTQYF.

The CDR3 reads CASLVVAGSGELFF. The CDR3 DNA sequence: TGTGCCAGCCTCGTGGTAGCGGGATCCGGGGAGCTGTTTTTT. The rearrangement joins TRBV7-2 to TRBJ2-2; TRBD2 aligns across 8 bases. J lost 6 bases, V lost 8 bases, and 8 bases had no gene match. This CDR3 contains 14 residues. Germline V gene data show CDR1 as SGHTA and CDR2 as FQGNSA.

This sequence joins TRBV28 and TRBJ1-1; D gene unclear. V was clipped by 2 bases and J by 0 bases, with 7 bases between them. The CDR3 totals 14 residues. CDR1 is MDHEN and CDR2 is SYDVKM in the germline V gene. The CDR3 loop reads CASSLGQVNTEAFF. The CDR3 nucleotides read TGTGCCAGCAGTTTAGGGCAGGTGAACACTGAAGCTTTCTTT.

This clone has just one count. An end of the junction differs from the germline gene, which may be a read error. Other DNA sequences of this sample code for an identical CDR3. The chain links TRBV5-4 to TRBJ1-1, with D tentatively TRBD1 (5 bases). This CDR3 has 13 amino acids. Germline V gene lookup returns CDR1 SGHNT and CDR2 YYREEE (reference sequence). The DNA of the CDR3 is TGTGCCAGCAGCTTGGGGGGGAACACTGAGGCTTTCTTT. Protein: CASSLGGNTEAFF.

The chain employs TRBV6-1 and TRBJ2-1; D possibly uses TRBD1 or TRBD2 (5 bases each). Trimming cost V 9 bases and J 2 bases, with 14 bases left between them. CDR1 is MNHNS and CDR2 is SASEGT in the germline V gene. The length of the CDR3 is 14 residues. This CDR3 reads CASWGTPTYNEQFF. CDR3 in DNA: TGTGCCAGTTGGGGGACCCCGACCTACAATGAGCAGTTCTTC.

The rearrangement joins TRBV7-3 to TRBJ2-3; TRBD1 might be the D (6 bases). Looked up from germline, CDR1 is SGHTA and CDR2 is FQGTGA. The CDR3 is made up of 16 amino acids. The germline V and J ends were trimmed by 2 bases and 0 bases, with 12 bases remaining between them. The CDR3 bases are TGTGCCAGCAGCTTAGGGGTAGGGGGTAGCACAGATACGCAGTATTTT. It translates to CASSLGVGGSTDTQYF.

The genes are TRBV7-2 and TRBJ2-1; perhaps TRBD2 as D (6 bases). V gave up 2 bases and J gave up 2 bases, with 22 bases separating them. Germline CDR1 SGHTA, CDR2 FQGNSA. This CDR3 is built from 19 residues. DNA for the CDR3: TGTGCCAGCAGCTTATCCCCGAAATTTAGCGGAGGACCCTACAATGAGCAGTTCTTC. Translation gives CASSLSPKFSGGPYNEQFF.

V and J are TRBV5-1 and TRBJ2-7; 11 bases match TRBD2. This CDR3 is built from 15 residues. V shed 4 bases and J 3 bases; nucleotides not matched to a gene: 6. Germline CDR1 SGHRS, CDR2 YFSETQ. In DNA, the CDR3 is TGCGCCAGCAGCCCGGGACTAGCGGTCCTCTACGAGCAGTACTTC. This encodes CASSPGLAVLYEQYF.

CDR3: CASSQDFTGTGSYEQYF. Here the CDR3 DNA reads TGCGCCAGCAGCCAAGATTTCACCGGGACAGGGTCCTACGAGCAGTACTTC. This chain connects TRBV4-1 to TRBJ2-7, with 9 bases lining up with TRBD1. Germline V gene sequence: CDR1 MGHRA, CDR2 YSYEKL. Germline trimming cut 0 bases from V and 1 base from J; bases unmatched to any gene: 7. The CDR3 is 17 residues long.

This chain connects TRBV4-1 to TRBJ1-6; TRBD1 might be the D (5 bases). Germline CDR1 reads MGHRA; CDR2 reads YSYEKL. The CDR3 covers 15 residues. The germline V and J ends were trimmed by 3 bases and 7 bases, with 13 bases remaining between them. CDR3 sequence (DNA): TGCGCCAGCAGCCAGGGGCGCGGGGGAAATTCACCCCTCCACTTT. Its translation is CASSQGRGGNSPLHF.

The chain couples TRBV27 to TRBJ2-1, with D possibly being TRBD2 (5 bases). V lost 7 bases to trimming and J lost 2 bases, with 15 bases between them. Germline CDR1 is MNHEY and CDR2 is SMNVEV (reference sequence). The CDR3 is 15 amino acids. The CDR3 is CASTRGLSPYNEQFF. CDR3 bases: TGTGCCAGCACCCGCGGACTGTCCCCCTACAATGAGCAGTTCTTC.

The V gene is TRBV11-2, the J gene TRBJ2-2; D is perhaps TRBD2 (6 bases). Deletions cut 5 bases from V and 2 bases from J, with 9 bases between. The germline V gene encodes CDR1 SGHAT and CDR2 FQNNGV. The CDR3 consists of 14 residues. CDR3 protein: CASSRRGNTGELFF. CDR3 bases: TGTGCCAGCAGCCGGAGGGGCAACACCGGGGAGCTGTTTTTT. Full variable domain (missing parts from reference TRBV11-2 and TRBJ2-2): EAGVAQSPRYKIIEKRQSVAFWCNPISGHATLYWYQQILGQGPKLLIQFQNNGVVDDSQLPKDRFSAERLKGVDSTLKIQPAKLEDSAVYLCASSRRGNTGELFFGEGSRLTVL.

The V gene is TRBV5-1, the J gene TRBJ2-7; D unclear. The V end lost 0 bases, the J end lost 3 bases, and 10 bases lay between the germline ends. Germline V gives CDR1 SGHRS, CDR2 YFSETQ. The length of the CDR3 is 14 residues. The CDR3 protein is CASSLVPESYEQYF. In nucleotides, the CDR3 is TGCGCCAGCAGCTTGGTTCCAGAGAGCTACGAGCAGTACTTC. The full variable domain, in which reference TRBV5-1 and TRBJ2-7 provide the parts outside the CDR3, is KAGVTQTPRYLIKTRGQQVTLSCSPISGHRSVSWYQQTPGQGLQFLFEYFSETQRNKGNFPGRFSGRQFSNSRSEMNVSTLELGDSALYLCASSLVPESYEQYFGPGTRLTVT.

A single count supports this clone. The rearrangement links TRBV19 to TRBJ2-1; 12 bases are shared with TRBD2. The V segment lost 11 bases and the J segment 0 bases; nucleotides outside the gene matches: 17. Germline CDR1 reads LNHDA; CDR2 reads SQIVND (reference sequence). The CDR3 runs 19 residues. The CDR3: CAVYPGGLAGGPSYNEQFF. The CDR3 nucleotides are TGTGCCGTCTATCCGGGGGGCCTAGCGGGAGGGCCCTCCTACAATGAGCAGTTCTTC.

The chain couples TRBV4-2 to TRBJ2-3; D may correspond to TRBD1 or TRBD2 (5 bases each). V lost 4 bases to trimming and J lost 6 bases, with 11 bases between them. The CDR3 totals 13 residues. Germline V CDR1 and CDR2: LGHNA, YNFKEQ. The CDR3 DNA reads TGTGCCAGCAGCCCGGGGCCAATGGATACGCAGTATTTT. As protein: CASSPGPMDTQYF.

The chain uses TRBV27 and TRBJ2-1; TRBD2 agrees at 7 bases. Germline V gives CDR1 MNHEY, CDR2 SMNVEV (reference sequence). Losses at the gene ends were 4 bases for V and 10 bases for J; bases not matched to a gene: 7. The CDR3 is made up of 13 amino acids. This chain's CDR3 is CASSSRSGYEQFF. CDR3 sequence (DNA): TGTGCCAGCAGTTCCCGTAGCGGGTACGAGCAGTTCTTC.

The CDR3 loop is CASSDSFEGGAYNEQFF. In DNA form, the CDR3 reads TGTGCCAGCAGTGACTCGTTCGAAGGGGGGGCCTACAATGAGCAGTTCTTC. The chain couples TRBV6-4 to TRBJ2-1; the D gene is possibly TRBD2 (7 bases). V was shortened by 0 bases and J by 2 bases, with 14 bases between the two germline ends. CDR3 size: 17 residues. CDR1 is MRHNA, CDR2 SNTAGT, per germline.

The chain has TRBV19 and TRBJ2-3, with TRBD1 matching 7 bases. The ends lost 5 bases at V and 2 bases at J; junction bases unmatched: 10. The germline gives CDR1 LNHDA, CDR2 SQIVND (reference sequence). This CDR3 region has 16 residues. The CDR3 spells CASSQAQGSYTDTQYF. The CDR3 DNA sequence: TGTGCCAGTAGTCAAGCACAGGGGTCTTACACAGATACGCAGTATTTT.

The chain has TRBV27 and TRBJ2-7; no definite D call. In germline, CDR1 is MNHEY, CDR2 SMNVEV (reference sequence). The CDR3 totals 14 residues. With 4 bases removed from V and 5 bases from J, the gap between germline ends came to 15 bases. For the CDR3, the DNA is TGTGCCAGCAGTTGGCAGGCACCCCCCCACGAGCAGTACTTC. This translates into CASSWQAPPHEQYF.

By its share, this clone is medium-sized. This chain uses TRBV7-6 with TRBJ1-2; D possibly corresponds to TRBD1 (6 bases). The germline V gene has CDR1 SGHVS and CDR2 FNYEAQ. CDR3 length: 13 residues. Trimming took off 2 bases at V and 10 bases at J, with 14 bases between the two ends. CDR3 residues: CASSLSTGKAYTF. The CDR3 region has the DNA TGTGCCAGCAGCTTAAGTACAGGGAAAGCCTACACCTTC.

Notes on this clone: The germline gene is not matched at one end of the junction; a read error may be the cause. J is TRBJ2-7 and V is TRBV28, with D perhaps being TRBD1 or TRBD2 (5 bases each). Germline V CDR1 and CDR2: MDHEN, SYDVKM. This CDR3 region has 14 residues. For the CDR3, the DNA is TGTGCCAGCAGTCCCCGGGGACCCTCCAACGAGCAGTACTTC. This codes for CASSPRGPSNEQYF.

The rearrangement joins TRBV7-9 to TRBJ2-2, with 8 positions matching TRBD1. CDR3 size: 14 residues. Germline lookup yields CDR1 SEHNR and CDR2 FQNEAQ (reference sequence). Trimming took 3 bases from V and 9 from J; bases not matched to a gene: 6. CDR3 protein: CASSFGTGLRELFF. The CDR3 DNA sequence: TGTGCCAGCAGCTTTGGGACAGGCTTGCGGGAGCTGTTTTTT.

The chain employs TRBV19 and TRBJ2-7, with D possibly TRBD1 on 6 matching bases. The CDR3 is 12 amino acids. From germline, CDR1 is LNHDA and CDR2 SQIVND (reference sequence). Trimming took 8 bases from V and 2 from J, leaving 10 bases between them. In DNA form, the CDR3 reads TGTGCCAGTGAGGGACAAGCCTACGAGCAGTACTTC. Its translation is CASEGQAYEQYF.

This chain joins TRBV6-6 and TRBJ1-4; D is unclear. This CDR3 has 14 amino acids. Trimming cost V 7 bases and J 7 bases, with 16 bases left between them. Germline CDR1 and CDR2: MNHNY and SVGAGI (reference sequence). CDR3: CASTPDRRGEKLFF. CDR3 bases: TGTGCCAGCACCCCTGATAGGCGGGGTGAAAAACTGTTTTTT.

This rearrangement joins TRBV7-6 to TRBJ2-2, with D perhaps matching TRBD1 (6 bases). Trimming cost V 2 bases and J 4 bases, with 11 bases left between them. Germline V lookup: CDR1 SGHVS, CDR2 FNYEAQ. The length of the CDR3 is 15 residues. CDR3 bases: TGTGCCAGCAGCTTACCAGGGGAAGGCACCGGGGAGCTGTTTTTT. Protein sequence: CASSLPGEGTGELFF.